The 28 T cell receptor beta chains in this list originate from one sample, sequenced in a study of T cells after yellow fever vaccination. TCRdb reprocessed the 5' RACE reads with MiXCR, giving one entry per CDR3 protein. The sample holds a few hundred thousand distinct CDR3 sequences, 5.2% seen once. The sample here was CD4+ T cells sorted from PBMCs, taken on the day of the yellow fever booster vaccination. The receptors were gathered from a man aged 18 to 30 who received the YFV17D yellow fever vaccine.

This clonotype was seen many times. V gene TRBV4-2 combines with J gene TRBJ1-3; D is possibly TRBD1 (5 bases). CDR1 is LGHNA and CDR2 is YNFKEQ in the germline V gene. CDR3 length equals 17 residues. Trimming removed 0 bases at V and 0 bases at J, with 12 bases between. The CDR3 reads CASSQDPGGYSGNTIYF. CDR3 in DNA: TGTGCCAGCAGCCAAGATCCGGGGGGATACTCTGGAAACACCATATATTTT.

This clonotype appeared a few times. The CDR3 sequence is CASSLVIQGNNEQFF. The CDR3 region has the DNA TGTGCCAGCAGCTTAGTCATTCAGGGGAACAATGAGCAGTTCTTC. The V call is TRBV7-2, the J call TRBJ2-1, with D possibly being TRBD1 (6 bases). Germline CDR1 SGHTA, CDR2 FQGNSA. There are 15 residues in the CDR3. The V and J ends lost 1 base and 5 bases respectively, with 12 bases between them.

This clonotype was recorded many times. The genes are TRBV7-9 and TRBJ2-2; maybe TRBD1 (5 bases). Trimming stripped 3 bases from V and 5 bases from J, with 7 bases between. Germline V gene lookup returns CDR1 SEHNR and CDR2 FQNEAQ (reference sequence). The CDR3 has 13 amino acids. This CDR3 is CASSFKGTGELFF. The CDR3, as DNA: TGTGCCAGCAGCTTTAAGGGGACCGGGGAGCTGTTTTTT.

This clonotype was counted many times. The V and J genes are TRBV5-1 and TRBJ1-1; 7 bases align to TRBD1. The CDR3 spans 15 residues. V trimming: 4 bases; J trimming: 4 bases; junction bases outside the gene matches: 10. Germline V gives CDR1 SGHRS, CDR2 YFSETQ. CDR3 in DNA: TGCGCCAGCAGCCCTCCGAGACAGGGAGGCACTGAAGCTTTCTTT. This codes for CASSPPRQGGTEAFF.

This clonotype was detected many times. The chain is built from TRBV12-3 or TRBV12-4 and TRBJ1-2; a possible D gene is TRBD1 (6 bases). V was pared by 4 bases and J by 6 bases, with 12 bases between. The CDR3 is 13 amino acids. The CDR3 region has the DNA TGTGCCAGCAGTTGGGGGGACAACCATGGCTACACCTTC. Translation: CASSWGDNHGYTF.

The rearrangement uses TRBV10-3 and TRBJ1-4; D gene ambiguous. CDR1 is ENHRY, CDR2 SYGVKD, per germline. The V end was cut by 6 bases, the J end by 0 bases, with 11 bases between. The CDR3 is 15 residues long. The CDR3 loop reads CAIRKGGATNEKLFF. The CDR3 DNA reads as TGTGCCATCAGGAAGGGCGGGGCAACTAATGAAAAACTGTTTTTT.

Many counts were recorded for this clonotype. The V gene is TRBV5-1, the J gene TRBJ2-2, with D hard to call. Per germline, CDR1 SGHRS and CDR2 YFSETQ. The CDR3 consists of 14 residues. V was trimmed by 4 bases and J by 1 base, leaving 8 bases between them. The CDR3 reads CASSPSQNTGELFF. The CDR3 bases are TGCGCCAGCAGCCCTTCACAGAACACCGGGGAGCTGTTTTTT.

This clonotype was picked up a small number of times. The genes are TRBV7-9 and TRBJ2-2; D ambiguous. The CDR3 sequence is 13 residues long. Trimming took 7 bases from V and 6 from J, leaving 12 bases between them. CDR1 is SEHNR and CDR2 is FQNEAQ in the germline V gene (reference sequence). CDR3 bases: TGTGCCAGCAATCGAGACGCGTCCGGGGAGCTGTTTTTT. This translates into CASNRDASGELFF.

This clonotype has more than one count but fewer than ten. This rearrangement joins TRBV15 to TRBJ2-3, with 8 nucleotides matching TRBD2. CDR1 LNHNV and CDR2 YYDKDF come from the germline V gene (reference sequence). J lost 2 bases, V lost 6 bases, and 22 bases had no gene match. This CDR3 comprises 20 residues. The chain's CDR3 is CATRNDLRSGSGDFTDTQYF. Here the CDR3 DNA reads TGTGCCACCAGGAACGACCTACGGTCTGGTAGCGGGGATTTCACAGATACGCAGTATTTT.

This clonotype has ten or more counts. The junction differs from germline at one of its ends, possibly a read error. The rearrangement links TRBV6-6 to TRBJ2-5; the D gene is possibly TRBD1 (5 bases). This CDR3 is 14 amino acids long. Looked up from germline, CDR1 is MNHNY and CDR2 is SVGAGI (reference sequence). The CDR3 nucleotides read TGTGCCAGCAGTGACTCCGCAGGGCAAGAGACCCAGTACTTC. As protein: CASSDSAGQETQYF.

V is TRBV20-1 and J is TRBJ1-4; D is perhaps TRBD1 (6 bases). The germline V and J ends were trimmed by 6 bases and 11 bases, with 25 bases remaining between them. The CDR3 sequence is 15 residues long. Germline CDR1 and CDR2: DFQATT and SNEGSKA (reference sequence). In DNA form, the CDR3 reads TGCAGTGCCCATCCGGTGGGGGCAGGGGAGTATAAACTGTTTTTT. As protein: CSAHPVGAGEYKLFF.

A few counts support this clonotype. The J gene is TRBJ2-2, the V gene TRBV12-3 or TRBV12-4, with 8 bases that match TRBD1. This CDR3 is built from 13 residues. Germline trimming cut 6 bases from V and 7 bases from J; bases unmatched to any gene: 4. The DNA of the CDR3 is TGTGCCAGCAGGTCCAGGGGGCGCGGGGAGCTGTTTTTT. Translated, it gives CASRSRGRGELFF.

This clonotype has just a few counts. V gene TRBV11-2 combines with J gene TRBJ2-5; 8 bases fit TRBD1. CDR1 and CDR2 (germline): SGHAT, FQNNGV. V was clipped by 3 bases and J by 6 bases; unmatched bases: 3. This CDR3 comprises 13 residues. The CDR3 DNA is TGTGCCAGCAGCTTGGACAGGGACCAGACCCAGTACTTC. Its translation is CASSLDRDQTQYF.

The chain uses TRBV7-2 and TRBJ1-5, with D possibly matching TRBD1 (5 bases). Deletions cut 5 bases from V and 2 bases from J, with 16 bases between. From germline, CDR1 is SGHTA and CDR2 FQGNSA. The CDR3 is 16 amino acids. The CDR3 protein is CASSPGGGSGNQPQHF. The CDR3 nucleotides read TGTGCCAGCAGCCCGGGGGGGGGTAGCGGCAATCAGCCCCAGCATTTT.

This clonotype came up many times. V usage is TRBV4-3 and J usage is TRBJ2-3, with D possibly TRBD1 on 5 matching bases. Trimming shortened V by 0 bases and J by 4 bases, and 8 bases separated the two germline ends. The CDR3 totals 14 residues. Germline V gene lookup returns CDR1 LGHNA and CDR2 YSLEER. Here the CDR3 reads CASSQDSRADTQYF. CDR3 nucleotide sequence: TGCGCCAGCAGCCAAGATTCCAGGGCAGATACGCAGTATTTT.

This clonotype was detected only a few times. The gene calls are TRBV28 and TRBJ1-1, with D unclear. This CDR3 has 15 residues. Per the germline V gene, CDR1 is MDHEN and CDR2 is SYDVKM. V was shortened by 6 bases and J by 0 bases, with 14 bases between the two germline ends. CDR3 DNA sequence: TGTGCCAGCAGCCCATCACCCTCCTTGAACACTGAAGCTTTCTTT. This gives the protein CASSPSPSLNTEAFF.

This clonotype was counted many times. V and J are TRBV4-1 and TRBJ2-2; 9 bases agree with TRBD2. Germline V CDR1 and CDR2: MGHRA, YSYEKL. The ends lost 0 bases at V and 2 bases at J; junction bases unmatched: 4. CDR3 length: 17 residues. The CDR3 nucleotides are TGCGCCAGCAGCCAAGATGTGCGGGGGGGCAACACCGGGGAGCTGTTTTTT. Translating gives CASSQDVRGGNTGELFF.

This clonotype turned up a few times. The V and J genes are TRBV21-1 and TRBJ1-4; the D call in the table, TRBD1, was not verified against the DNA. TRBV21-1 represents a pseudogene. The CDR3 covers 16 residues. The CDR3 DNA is TGTGCCAGCAGCAAGAGTCGGACAACAATGGATGAAAAACTGTTTTTT. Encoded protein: CASSKSRTTMDEKLFF.

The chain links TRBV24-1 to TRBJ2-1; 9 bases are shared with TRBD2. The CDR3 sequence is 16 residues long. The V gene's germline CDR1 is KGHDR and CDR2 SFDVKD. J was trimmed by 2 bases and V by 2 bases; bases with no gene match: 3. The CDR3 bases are TGTGCCACCAGTGATTCGGGACTAGCCCCCTACAATGAGCAGTTCTTC. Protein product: CATSDSGLAPYNEQFF.

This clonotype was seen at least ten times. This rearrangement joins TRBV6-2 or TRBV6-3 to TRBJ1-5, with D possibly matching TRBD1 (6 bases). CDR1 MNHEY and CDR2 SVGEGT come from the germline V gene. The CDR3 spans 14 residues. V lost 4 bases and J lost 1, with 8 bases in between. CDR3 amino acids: CASSSQGSNQPQHF. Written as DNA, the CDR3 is TGTGCCAGCAGTTCACAGGGAAGCAATCAGCCCCAGCATTTT.

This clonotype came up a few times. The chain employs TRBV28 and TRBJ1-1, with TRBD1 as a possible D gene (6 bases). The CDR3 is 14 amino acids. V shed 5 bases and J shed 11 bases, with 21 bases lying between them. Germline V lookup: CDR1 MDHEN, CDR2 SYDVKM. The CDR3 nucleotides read TGTGCCAGCAGTCCACCGACAGGTTCTCGCCAGGCTTTCTTT. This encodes CASSPPTGSRQAFF.

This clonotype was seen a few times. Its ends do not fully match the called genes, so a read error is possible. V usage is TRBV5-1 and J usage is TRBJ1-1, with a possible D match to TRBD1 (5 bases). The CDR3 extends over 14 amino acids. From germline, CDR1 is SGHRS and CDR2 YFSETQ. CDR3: CASSSGTVKTEAFF. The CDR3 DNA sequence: TGCGCCAGCAGCTCGGGGACTGTGAAGACTGAAGCTTTCTTT.

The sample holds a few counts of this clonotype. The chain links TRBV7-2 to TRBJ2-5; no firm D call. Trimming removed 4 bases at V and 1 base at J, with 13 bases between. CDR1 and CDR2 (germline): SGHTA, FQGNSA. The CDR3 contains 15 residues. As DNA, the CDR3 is TGTGCCAGCAGCTCGGGCGGTGGGTCCCAAGAGACCCAGTACTTC. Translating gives CASSSGGGSQETQYF.

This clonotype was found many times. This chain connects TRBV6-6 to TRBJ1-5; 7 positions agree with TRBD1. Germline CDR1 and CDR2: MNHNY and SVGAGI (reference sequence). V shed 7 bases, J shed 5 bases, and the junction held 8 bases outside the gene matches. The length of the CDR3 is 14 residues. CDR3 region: CASKTTGWDQPQHF. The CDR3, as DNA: TGTGCCAGCAAGACGACAGGGTGGGATCAGCCCCAGCATTTT.

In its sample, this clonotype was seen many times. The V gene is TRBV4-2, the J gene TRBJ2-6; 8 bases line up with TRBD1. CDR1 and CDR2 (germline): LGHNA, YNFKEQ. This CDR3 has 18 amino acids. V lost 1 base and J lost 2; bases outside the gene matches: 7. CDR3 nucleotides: TGTGCCAGCAGCCAAGGGAGGGGCAGGGGGCCTGGGGCCAACGTCCTGACTTTC. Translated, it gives CASSQGRGRGPGANVLTF.

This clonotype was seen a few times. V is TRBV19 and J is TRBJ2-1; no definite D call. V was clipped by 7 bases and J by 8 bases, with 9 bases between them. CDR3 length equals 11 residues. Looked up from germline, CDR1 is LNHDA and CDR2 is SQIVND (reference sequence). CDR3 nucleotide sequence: TGTGCCAGTAACCCTCTAGATGAGCAGTTCTTC. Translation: CASNPLDEQFF.

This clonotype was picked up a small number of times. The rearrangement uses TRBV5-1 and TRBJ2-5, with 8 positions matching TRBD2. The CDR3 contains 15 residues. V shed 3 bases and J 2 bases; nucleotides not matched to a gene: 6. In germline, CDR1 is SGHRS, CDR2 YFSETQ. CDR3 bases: TGCGCCAGCAGCTCGATAGCGGGGCGGCAAGAGACCCAGTACTTC. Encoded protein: CASSSIAGRQETQYF.

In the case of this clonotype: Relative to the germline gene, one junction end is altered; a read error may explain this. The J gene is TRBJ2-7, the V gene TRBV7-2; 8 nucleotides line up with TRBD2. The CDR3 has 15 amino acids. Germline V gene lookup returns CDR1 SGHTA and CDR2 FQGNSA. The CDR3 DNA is TGTGCCAGCAGCGTAGCGGGGCTGAGCTCCTACGAGCAGTACTTC. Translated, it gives CASSVAGLSSYEQYF.